The next 5 T cell receptor beta chains were all read from a single sample in a study of CD8+CD57+ T cells in acquired aplastic anemia. Flow cytometry had shown expanded CD8+CD57+ cells in the patients chosen for sequencing. Genomic DNA served as template for TCR beta VDJ and CDR3 profiling. MiXCR, run by TCRdb on the reads, gives a single entry per CDR3 protein. The repertoire holds 150,000 to 200,000 distinct CDR3 sequences, with less than 50% as singletons. The material sequenced was sorted CD4+, CD8+, or CD8+CD57+ T cells (not recorded which) from PBMCs. Receptors were obtained from a human donor with aplastic anemia.

This clonotype was recorded once. This chain connects TRBV19 to TRBJ2-7; 7 nucleotides align to TRBD1. CDR1 and CDR2 (germline): LNHDA, SQIVND (reference sequence). V dropped 5 bases and J dropped 3; count of bases not matched to a gene: 10. This CDR3 region has 15 residues. CDR3 loop: CASSPSRPGGYEQYV. Here the CDR3 DNA reads TGTGCCAGTAGTCCTAGCCGGCCAGGGGGCTACGAGCAGTACGTC.

The CDR3 nucleotides read TGTGCCAGCAGTATCGGGACAGGGGGCTACACCTTC. Translated, it gives CASSIGTGGYTF. This sequence joins TRBV2 and TRBJ1-2; the match to TRBD1 covers 9 bases. V trimming: 5 bases; J trimming: 8 bases; junction bases outside the gene matches: 3. Germline loops: CDR1 SNHLY, CDR2 FYNNEI. The CDR3 runs 12 residues.

The chain carries TRBV10-3 and TRBJ1-6; the D is unclear. This CDR3 has 12 residues. The ends were cut back, 6 bases at V and 10 bases at J, with 10 bases in the middle. Germline CDR1 reads ENHRY; CDR2 reads SYGVKD. The CDR3 loop reads CAISGRGSPLHF. CDR3 in DNA: TGTGCCATCAGCGGGCGGGGATCACCCCTCCACTTT.

Points on this clonotype: Since a much larger clone is just one base distant, this may be a read error. The CDR3 DNA reads TGTGCCAGCGCCCGATTCTCCGAGCAGTACTTC. The encoded protein is CASARFSEQYF. V usage is TRBV10-3 and J usage is TRBJ2-5; D is unclear. The J call could be wrong; TRBJ2-7 is a better fit for the DNA end. Germline-derived CDR1 and CDR2 are ENHRY and SYGVKD. The CDR3 extends over 11 amino acids.

This clonotype was observed at least ten times. The chain employs TRBV12-3 or TRBV12-4 and TRBJ2-7; 7 bases fit TRBD2. J gave up 7 bases and V 4 bases, and 13 bases lay outside the gene matches. This CDR3 has 15 residues. The CDR3 reads CASSSAREGLGEQYF. CDR3 bases: TGTGCCAGCAGTTCTGCAAGGGAGGGATTGGGGGAGCAGTACTTC.